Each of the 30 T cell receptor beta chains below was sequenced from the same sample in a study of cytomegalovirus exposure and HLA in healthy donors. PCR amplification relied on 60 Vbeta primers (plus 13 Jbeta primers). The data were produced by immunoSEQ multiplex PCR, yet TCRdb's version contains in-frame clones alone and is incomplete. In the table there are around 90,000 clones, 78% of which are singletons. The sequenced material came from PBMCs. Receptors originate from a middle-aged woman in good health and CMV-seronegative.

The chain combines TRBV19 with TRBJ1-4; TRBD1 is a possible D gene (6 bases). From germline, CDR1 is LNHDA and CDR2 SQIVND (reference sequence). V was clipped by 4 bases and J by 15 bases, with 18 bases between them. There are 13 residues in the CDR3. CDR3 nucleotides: TGTGCCAGTAGTACCCAGACAGGTGGAAATGTGTTTTTT. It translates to CASSTQTGGNVFF. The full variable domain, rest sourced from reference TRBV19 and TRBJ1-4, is DGGITQSPKYLFRKEGQNVTLSCEQNLNHDAMYWYRQDPGQGLRLIYYSQIVNDFQKGDIAEGYSVSREKKESFPLTVTSAQKNPTAFYLCASSTQTGGNVFFGSGTQLSVL.

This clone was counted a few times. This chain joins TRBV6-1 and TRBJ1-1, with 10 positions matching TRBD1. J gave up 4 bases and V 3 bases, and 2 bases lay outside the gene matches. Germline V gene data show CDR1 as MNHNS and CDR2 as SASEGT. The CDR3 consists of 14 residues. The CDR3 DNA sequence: TGTGCCAGCAGTGATTGGACAGGGGGCACTGAAGCTTTCTTT. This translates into CASSDWTGGTEAFF.

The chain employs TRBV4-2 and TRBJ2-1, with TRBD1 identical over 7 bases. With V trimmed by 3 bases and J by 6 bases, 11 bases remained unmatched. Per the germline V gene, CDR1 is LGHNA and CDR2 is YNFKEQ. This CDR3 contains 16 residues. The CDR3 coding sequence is TGTGCCAGCAGCCACGGTGCACAGGGGCTGGGCAATGAGCAGTTCTTC. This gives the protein CASSHGAQGLGNEQFF.

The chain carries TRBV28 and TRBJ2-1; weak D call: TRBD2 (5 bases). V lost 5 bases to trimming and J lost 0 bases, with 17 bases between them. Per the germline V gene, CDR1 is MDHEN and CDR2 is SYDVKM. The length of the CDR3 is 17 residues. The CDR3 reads CASSPTGYPSSYNEQFF. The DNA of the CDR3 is TGTGCCAGCAGTCCCACGGGGTACCCGAGCTCCTACAATGAGCAGTTCTTC.

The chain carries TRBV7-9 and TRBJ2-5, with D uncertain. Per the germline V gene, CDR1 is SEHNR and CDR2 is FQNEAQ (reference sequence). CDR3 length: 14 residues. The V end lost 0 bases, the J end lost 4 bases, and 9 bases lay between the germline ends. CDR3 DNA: TGTGCCAGCAGCTTAGCTAATTCCGGAGAGACCCAGTACTTC. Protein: CASSLANSGETQYF.

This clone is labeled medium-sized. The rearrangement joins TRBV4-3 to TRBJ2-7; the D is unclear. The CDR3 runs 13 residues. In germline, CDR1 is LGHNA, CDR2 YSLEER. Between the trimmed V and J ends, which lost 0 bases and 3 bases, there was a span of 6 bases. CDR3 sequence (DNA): TGCGCCAGCAGCCAAGATTCGGGCTACGAGCAGTACTTC. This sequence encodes CASSQDSGYEQYF.

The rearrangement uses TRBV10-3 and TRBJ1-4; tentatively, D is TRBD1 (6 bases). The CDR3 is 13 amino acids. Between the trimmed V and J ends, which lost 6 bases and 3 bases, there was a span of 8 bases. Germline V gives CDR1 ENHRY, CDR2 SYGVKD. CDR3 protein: CAIRDRPNEKLFF. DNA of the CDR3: TGTGCCATCAGAGACAGGCCTAATGAAAAACTGTTTTTT.

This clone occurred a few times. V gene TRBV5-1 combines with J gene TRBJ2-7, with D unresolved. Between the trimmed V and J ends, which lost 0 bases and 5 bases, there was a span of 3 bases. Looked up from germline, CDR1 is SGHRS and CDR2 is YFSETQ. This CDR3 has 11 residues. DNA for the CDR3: TGCGCCAGCAGCTTGGATAACGAGCAGTACTTC. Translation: CASSLDNEQYF.

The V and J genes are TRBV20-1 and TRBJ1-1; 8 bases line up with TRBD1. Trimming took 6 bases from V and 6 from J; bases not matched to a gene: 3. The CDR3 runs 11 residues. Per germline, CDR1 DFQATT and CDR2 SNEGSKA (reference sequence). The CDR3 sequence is CSAVTGAEAFF. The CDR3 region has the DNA TGCAGTGCAGTGACAGGGGCTGAAGCTTTCTTT.

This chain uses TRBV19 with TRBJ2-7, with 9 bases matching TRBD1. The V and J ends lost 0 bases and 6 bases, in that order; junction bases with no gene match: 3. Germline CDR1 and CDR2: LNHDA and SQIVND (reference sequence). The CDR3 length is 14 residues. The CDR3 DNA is TGTGCCAGTAGTATAGATGGACAGGGGACCGAGCAGTACTTC. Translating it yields CASSIDGQGTEQYF.

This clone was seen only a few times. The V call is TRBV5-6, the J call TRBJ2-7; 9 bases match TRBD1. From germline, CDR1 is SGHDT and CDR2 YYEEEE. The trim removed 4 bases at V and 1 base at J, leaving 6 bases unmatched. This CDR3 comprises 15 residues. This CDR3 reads CASSLLGTGSYEQYF. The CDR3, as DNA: TGTGCCAGCAGCCTACTCGGGACAGGGTCCTACGAGCAGTACTTC.

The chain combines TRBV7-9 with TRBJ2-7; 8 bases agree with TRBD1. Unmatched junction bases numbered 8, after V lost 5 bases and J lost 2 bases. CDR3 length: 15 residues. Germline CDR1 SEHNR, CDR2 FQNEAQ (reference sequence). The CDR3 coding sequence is TGTGCCAGCAGCCTCGGGACAGGCCAACCCTACGAGCAGTACTTC. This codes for CASSLGTGQPYEQYF.

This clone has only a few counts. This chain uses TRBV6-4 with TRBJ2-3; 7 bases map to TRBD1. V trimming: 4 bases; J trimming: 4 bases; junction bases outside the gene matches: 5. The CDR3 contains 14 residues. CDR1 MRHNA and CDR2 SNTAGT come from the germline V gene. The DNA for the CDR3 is TGTGCCAGCAGTGGGGACAGTGACTCAGATACGCAGTATTTT. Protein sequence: CASSGDSDSDTQYF.

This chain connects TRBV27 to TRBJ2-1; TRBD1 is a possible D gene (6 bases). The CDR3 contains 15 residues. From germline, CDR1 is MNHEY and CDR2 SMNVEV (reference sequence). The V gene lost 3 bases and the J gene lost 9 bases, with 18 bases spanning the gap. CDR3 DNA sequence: TGTGCCAGCAGTTTTCGAAGCGTTAAGACAGGTGAGCAGTTCTTC. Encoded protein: CASSFRSVKTGEQFF.

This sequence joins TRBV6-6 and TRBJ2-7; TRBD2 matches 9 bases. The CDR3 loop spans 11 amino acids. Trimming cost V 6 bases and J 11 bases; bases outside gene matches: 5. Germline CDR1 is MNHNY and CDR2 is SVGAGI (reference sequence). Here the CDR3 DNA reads TGTGCCAGCAGCCTAGCGGGAAGTGAGTACTTC. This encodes CASSLAGSEYF.

The CDR3 DNA sequence: TGTGCCAGCAGCTTAAAAGCGGATTCACCCCTCCACTTT. Its protein is CASSLKADSPLHF. V usage is TRBV5-6 and J usage is TRBJ1-6; D gene unclear. In germline, CDR1 is SGHDT, CDR2 YYEEEE. This CDR3 is built from 13 residues. V lost 2 bases and J lost 8, with 8 bases in between.

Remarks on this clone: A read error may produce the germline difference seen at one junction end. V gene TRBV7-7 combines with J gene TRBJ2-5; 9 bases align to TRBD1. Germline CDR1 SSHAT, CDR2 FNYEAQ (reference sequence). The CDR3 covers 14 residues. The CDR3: CASSQQGAQETQYF. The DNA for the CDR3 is TGTGCTAGCAGCCAACAGGGGGCCCAAGAGACCCAGTACTTC.

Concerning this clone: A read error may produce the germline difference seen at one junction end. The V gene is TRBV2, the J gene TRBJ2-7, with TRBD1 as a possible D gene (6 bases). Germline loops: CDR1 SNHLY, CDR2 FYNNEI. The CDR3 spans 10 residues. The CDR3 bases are TGTGCCAGCGCAGGGGTTGAGCCTTGCTTC. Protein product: CASAGVEPCF.

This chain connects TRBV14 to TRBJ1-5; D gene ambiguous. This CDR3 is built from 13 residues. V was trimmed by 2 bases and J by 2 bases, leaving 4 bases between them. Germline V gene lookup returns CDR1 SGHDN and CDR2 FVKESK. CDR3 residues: CASSQQGNQPQHF. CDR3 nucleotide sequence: TGTGCCAGCAGCCAACAGGGCAATCAGCCCCAGCATTTT.

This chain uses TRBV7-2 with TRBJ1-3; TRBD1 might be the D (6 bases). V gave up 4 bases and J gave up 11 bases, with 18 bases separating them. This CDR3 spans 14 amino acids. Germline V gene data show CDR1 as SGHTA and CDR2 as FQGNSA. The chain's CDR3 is CASSSRTGIRAIYF. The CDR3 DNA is TGTGCCAGCAGCTCGCGAACAGGGATCAGAGCCATATATTTT. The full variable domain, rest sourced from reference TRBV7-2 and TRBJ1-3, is GAGVSQSPSNKVTEKGKDVELRCDPISGHTALYWYRQSLGQGLEFLIYFQGNSAPDKSGLPSDRFSAERTGGSVSTLTIQRTQQEDSAVYLCASSSRTGIRAIYFGEGSWLTVV.

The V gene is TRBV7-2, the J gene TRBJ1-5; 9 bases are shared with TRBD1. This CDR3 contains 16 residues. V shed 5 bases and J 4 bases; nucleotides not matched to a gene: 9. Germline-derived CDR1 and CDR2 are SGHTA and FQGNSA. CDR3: CASSRTGTGLNQPQHF. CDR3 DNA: TGTGCCAGCAGCCGAACCGGGACAGGGCTGAATCAGCCCCAGCATTTT.

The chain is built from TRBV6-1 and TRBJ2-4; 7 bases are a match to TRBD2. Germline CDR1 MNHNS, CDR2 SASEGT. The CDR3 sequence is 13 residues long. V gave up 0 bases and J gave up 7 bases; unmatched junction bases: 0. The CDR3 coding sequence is TGTGCCAGCAGTGAAGCGCGGGGGAACATTCAGTACTTC. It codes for CASSEARGNIQYF.

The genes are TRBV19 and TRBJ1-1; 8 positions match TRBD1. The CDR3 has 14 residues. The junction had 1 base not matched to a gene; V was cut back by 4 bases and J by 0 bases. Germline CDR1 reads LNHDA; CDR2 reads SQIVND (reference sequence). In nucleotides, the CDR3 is TGTGCCAGTAGTAAGACAGGGGTGAACACTGAAGCTTTCTTT. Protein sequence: CASSKTGVNTEAFF.

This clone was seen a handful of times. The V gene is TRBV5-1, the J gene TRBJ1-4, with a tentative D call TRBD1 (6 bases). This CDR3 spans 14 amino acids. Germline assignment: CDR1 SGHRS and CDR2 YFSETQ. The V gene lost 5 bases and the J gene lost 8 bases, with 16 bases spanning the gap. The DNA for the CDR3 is TGCGCCAGCAGAACCGGGACAAGACAGGAAAAACTGTTTTTT. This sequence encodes CASRTGTRQEKLFF.

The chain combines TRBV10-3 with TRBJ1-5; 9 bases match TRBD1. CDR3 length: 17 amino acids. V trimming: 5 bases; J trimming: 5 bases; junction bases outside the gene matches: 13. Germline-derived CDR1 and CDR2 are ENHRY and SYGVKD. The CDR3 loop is CAISSGTGNQNDQPQHF. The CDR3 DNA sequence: TGTGCCATCAGTTCCGGGACAGGGAATCAGAACGATCAGCCCCAGCATTTT.

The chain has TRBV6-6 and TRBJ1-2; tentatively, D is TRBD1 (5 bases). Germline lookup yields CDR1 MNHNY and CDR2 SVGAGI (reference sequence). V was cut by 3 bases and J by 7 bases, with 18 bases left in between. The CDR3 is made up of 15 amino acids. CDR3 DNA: TGTGCCAGCAGTTATAGGGGACGGGGGTACTCTGGCTACACCTTC. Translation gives CASSYRGRGYSGYTF.

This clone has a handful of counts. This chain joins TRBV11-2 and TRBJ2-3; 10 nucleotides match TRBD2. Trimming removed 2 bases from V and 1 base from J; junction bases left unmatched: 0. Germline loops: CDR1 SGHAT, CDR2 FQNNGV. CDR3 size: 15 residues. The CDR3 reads CASSLLAGGTDTQYF. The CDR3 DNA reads TGTGCCAGCAGCTTACTAGCGGGAGGCACAGATACGCAGTATTTT.

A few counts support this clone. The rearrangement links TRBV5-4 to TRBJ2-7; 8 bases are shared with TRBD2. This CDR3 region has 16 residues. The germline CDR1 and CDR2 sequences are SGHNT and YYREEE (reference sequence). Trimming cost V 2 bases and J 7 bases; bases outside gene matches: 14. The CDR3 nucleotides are TGTGCCAGCAGCTTTGAACCGGGAGGGCCGCGGGGGGAGCAGTACTTC. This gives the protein CASSFEPGGPRGEQYF.

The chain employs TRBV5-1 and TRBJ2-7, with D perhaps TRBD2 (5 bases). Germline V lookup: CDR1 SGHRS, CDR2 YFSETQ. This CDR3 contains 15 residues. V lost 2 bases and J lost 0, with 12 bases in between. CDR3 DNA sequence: TGCGCCAGCAGCTTAGTTGGGAGCCCCTCCTACGAGCAGTACTTC. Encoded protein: CASSLVGSPSYEQYF.

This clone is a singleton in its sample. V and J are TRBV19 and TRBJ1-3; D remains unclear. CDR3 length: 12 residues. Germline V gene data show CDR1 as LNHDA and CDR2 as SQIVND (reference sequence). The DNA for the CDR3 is TGTGCTTCTAGCGGGCACGGAAACACCATATATTTT. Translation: CASSGHGNTIYF.